The present entry profiles one T cell receptor beta chain with its context. Its target is unknown. V lost 0 bases, J lost 1 base, and 10 bases lay in between. The germline gives CDR1 DFQATT, CDR2 SNEGSKA (reference sequence). The CDR3 runs to 16 residues. Template switching introduced a universal primer site, and the cDNA bore unique molecular identifiers. Via MiXCR, TCRdb re-called the 5' RACE reads, giving one row per CDR3 protein. The sample consists of 1,800,000 or so distinct CDR3 sequences, about 30% of them appearing once. The sample originates from a study of identical twins. The study, taken as a whole, reports: Sequences that were out-of-frame, alpha and twin-shared displayed an excess of low generation probability. The models systematically underestimated how much out-of-frame TCR alpha was shared in monozygotic twins.

Only healthy Caucasians were enrolled as donors. The specimen sequenced was cord blood. The receptor's source is a newborn girl in good health. V usage is TRBV20-1 and J usage is TRBJ2-6; D is perhaps TRBD2 (5 bases). The CDR3: CSARETGGSGANVLTF. CDR3 coding DNA: TGCAGTGCTAGAGAAACGGGCGGGTCTGGGGCCAACGTCCTGACTTTC.